This TCR beta chain was captured in a study of identical twins. This clonotype was seen at least ten times. Its specificity is not known. Carrying unique molecular identifiers, the cDNA also gained a universal primer site through template switching. TCRdb analysed the 5' RACE reads with MiXCR anew, one entry per CDR3 protein. The top ten hold roughly 2% of the sample, which has hundreds of thousands of distinct CDR3 sequences, over 5% seen once. The junction had 10 bases not matched to a gene; V was cut back by 1 base and J by 4 bases. The length of the CDR3 is 20 residues. Study-wide results and limits: Less excess twin sharing appeared in beta out-of-frame sequences. Because invariant MAIT and iNKT cells could be present, zero-insertion analyses could be partly confounded. Modelling approaches yielded underestimates of out-of-frame TCR alpha sharing between monozygotic twins.

The sequencing input was naive T cells sorted from blood. The source of this sequence is a man younger than 35 in good health. V and J are TRBV12-3 or TRBV12-4 and TRBJ2-1; 16 bases are shared with TRBD2. CDR3 sequence: CASSLGRGTSGRADYNEQFF. DNA for the CDR3: TGTGCCAGCAGTTTAGGGAGGGGGACTAGCGGGAGGGCCGATTACAATGAGCAGTTCTTC.